This TCR beta chain was found in a study of blood T cell repertoires in COVID-19. Assay used: immunoSEQ multiplex PCR; TCRdb lists only in-frame clones, some missing. The table records 45,000 to 65,000 clones, 90% to 95% of them present only once. CDR1 MNHEY and CDR2 SVGAGI come from the germline V gene. The CDR3 has 13 residues. The germline V and J ends were trimmed by 4 bases and 3 bases, with 9 bases remaining between them. The chain combines TRBV6-5 with TRBJ1-1, with D possibly being TRBD1 (6 bases). This receptor was obtained from a human donor in a cohort sampled during active COVID-19. Sequencing was done on a sample of peripheral blood. The CDR3: CASSWTEDTEAFF. CDR3 coding DNA: TGTGCCAGCAGTTGGACAGAAGACACTGAAGCTTTCTTT.